The next 18 T cell receptor beta chains were all read from a single sample in a study of cytomegalovirus exposure and HLA in healthy donors (dated by TCRdb to about 2017). Library preparation used the immunoSEQ multiplex PCR assay. For the multiplex PCR, a mixture combining 60 forward primers for TCR Vbeta segments and 13 reverse primers for TCR Jbeta segments was used. TCRdb carries this immuneACCESS record with in-frame sequences only. Its versions omit some clonotypes, under half of them owing to an unresolved V gene in the studies checked, with the rest unexplained. This sample lists around 180,000 clones; around 68% were detected once. The ten biggest clones cover about 1.6% of the sample. The sample taken for sequencing was PBMCs. The receptor source for this set is a girl aged 10 to 17 in good health and CMV-seronegative.

The CDR3 DNA reads TGTGCAAGTCGCCCTCGGGACAGTTGCGGGGCCAACGTCCTGACTTTC. Amino acids: CASRPRDSCGANVLTF. The chain has TRBV12-2 and TRBJ2-6; the table calls TRBD1, which could not be checked here. TRBV12-2 is a listed pseudogene. This CDR3 has 16 amino acids.

The count of this clone is one. The chain recombines TRBV29-1 with TRBJ2-3, with 7 bases fitting TRBD1. This CDR3 comprises 14 residues. V was clipped by 6 bases and J by 2 bases; unmatched bases: 8. Germline values: CDR1 SQVTM, CDR2 ANQGSEA. The chain's CDR3 is CSVPGQPYTDTQYF. The CDR3 nucleotides are TGCAGCGTCCCGGGACAGCCTTACACAGATACGCAGTATTTT.

The chain is built from TRBV2 and TRBJ2-3; 13 nucleotides agree with TRBD2. V shed 4 bases and J 4 bases; nucleotides not matched to a gene: 5. The germline gives CDR1 SNHLY, CDR2 FYNNEI. The CDR3 contains 16 residues. CDR3 nucleotide sequence: TGTGCCAGCAGTGGACCGACTAGCGGGGGGCCAGATACGCAGTATTTT. It is translated as CASSGPTSGGPDTQYF.

CDR3 loop: CASSSLQGNYNEQFF. The DNA for the CDR3 is TGCGCCAGCAGCTCCCTACAGGGGAACTACAATGAGCAGTTCTTC. The gene calls are TRBV5-1 and TRBJ2-1, with 7 bases identical to TRBD1. Germline-derived CDR1 and CDR2 are SGHRS and YFSETQ. This CDR3 has 15 amino acids. The J segment lost 3 bases and the V segment lost 3 bases, leaving 6 bases of the junction unmatched.

This clone was counted a few times. V is TRBV30 and J is TRBJ1-1; a weak D match, TRBD1 (5 bases). The CDR3 runs to 14 residues. Trimming pared 0 bases from V and 4 bases from J, leaving 12 bases between. Germline V gives CDR1 GTSNPN, CDR2 SVGIG (reference sequence). The DNA of the CDR3 is TGTGCCTGGAGTGTAGCGGGGGTGAGCACTGAAGCTTTCTTT. This translates into CAWSVAGVSTEAFF. Full variable domain (remainder filled in from reference TRBV30 and TRBJ1-1): SQTIHQWPATLVQPVGSPLSLECTVEGTSNPNLYWYRQAAGRGLQLLFYSVGIGQISSEVPQNLSASRPQDRQFILSSKKLLLSDSGFYLCAWSVAGVSTEAFFGQGTRLTVV.

The sample holds one count of this clone. The J gene is TRBJ1-1, the V gene TRBV27; 10 bases are a match to TRBD1. Germline V CDR1 and CDR2: MNHEY, SMNVEV (reference sequence). J was trimmed by 4 bases and V by 4 bases; bases with no gene match: 9. This CDR3 comprises 16 residues. The CDR3 coding sequence is TGTGCCAGCAGTTACGACAGGGGGCTGGTGATCACTGAAGCTTTCTTT. Translated: CASSYDRGLVITEAFF.

The chain has TRBV19 and TRBJ1-2, with 7 bases aligning to TRBD1. Germline trimming cut 5 bases from V and 3 bases from J; bases unmatched to any gene: 9. Germline loops: CDR1 LNHDA, CDR2 SQIVND (reference sequence). The CDR3 is made up of 15 amino acids. The CDR3 is CASSVNRGFDYGYTF. The DNA for the CDR3 is TGTGCCAGTAGTGTAAACAGGGGATTTGACTATGGCTACACCTTC.

This clone was detected a few times. The gene calls are TRBV5-1 and TRBJ1-1; no firm D call. Germline V lookup: CDR1 SGHRS, CDR2 YFSETQ. The CDR3 spans 16 residues. Trimming cost V 1 base and J 0 bases, with 13 bases left between them. This CDR3 reads CASSLIGETVNTEAFF. CDR3 bases: TGCGCCAGCAGCTTGATAGGAGAGACGGTGAACACTGAAGCTTTCTTT.

The rearrangement uses TRBV6-1 and TRBJ1-2, with 7 positions matching TRBD1. With V trimmed by 3 bases and J by 5 bases, 6 bases remained unmatched. The CDR3 runs 14 residues. Germline CDR1 MNHNS, CDR2 SASEGT. Here the CDR3 reads CASSDENRGYGYTF. The CDR3 bases are TGTGCCAGCAGTGATGAGAACAGGGGTTATGGCTACACCTTC.

The chain couples TRBV4-1 to TRBJ2-1, with 9 positions matching TRBD2. Germline V gives CDR1 MGHRA, CDR2 YSYEKL. The CDR3 covers 15 residues. The trim removed 11 bases at V and 3 bases at J, leaving 11 bases unmatched. The CDR3 is CAGIGSGGFYNEQFF. DNA for the CDR3: TGCGCCGGCATCGGTAGCGGGGGTTTCTACAATGAGCAGTTCTTC.

This chain joins TRBV6-5 and TRBJ1-6; D is undetermined. Germline assignment: CDR1 MNHEY and CDR2 SVGAGI. The CDR3 runs to 15 residues. V gave up 7 bases and J gave up 12 bases, with 22 bases separating them. The CDR3 DNA is TGTGCCAGCAATGCGGCGGCCAAGTCGGGTCTACCCCTCCACTTT. The encoded protein is CASNAAAKSGLPLHF.

The chain uses TRBV4-1 and TRBJ1-1, with D possibly TRBD1 on 5 matching bases. This CDR3 has 15 amino acids. V lost 3 bases, J lost 3 bases, and 14 bases lay in between. Germline CDR1 and CDR2: MGHRA and YSYEKL. The DNA for the CDR3 is TGCGCCAGCAGCCACCTAACAGGCAGGGACACTGAAGCTTTCTTT. Translating it yields CASSHLTGRDTEAFF.

V is TRBV15 and J is TRBJ1-1, with TRBD1 as a possible D gene (5 bases). Trimming shortened V by 8 bases and J by 7 bases, and 11 bases separated the two germline ends. CDR1 and CDR2 (germline): LNHNV, YYDKDF (reference sequence). The CDR3 covers 11 residues. The CDR3 protein is CATQTALEAFF. CDR3 nucleotide sequence: TGTGCCACCCAGACAGCTCTTGAAGCTTTCTTT.

The chain has TRBV5-1 and TRBJ1-1; D not resolved. The germline CDR1 and CDR2 sequences are SGHRS and YFSETQ. The CDR3 loop spans 14 amino acids. The V and J ends lost 3 bases and 1 base respectively, with 10 bases between them. CDR3 sequence reads: CASSSTAPNTEAFF. The CDR3 DNA sequence: TGCGCCAGCAGCTCTACAGCCCCGAACACTGAAGCTTTCTTT.

The chain couples TRBV5-4 to TRBJ2-3; D might be TRBD2 (5 bases). Germline V gene data show CDR1 as SGHNT and CDR2 as YYREEE (reference sequence). This CDR3 has 15 amino acids. The V end lost 4 bases, the J end lost 0 bases, and 12 bases lay between the germline ends. Written as DNA, the CDR3 is TGTGCCAGCAGCCTTGAGCGGAGTAGCACAGATACGCAGTATTTT. Its translation: CASSLERSSTDTQYF. Complete variable domain (other parts from reference TRBV5-4 and TRBJ2-3): ETGVTQSPTHLIKTRGQQVTLRCSSQSGHNTVSWYQQALGQGPQFIFQYYREEENGRGNFPPRFSGLQFPNYSSELNVNALELDDSALYLCASSLERSSTDTQYFGPGTRLTVL.

The V and J genes are TRBV7-6 and TRBJ2-5, with TRBD1 matching 7 bases. CDR3 length: 18 amino acids. Germline CDR1 SGHVS, CDR2 FNYEAQ. The V and J ends lost 3 bases and 0 bases, in that order; junction bases with no gene match: 13. CDR3 loop: CASSFDPTGAQYQETQYF. The DNA for the CDR3 is TGTGCCAGCAGCTTCGATCCTACAGGGGCCCAGTACCAAGAGACCCAGTACTTC.

The chain carries TRBV15 and TRBJ1-1; 11 nucleotides match TRBD1. The CDR3 runs 17 residues. Germline-derived CDR1 and CDR2 are LNHNV and YYDKDF (reference sequence). With V trimmed by 1 base and J by 11 bases, 15 bases remained unmatched. The CDR3 loop reads CATSRGLAGTGGGKAFF. CDR3 nucleotide sequence: TGTGCCACCAGCAGAGGATTAGCCGGGACAGGGGGAGGAAAGGCTTTCTTT.

This chain connects TRBV7-2 to TRBJ1-2, with TRBD1 as a possible D gene (6 bases). Trimming pared 5 bases from V and 6 bases from J, leaving 25 bases between. The CDR3 length is 17 residues. CDR1 and CDR2 (germline): SGHTA, FQGNSA. The CDR3 is CASSQTFGGDIRDGYTF. The DNA of the CDR3 is TGTGCCAGCAGCCAAACATTTGGGGGGGACATCCGTGATGGCTACACCTTC.